These 18 T cell receptor beta chains originate from one sample sequenced in a study of blood T cells in healthy people across ages. Primers used in a second PCR of about 7 to 12 cycles were a sample-barcoded 5' primer and a J-beta primer mix. TCRdb ran MiXCR on the 5' RACE reads and lists one entry per CDR3 protein. Of 1.5 million to 2 million distinct CDR3 sequences in the sample, about two fifths are singletons; the top ten hold approximately 22%. The sample comprised blood. These receptors were taken from a human donor in good health.

This clonotype came up a few times. The rearrangement joins TRBV6-2 or TRBV6-3 to TRBJ1-2, with D uncertain. The CDR3 is 11 amino acids. CDR1 is MNHEY, CDR2 SVGEGT, per germline. The V gene lost 5 bases and the J gene lost 8 bases, with 9 bases spanning the gap. In DNA form, the CDR3 reads TGTGCCAGCAGTGAACAGTGGGGCTACACCTTC. Its protein is CASSEQWGYTF.

To note about this clonotype: One end of the junction varies from germline; a read error may be responsible. The chain recombines TRBV4-2 with TRBJ2-3, with D tentatively TRBD1 or TRBD2 (6 bases each). There are 14 residues in the CDR3. CDR1 is LGHNA, CDR2 YNFKEQ, per germline. CDR3 sequence: CASSQNGGTDTRYF. CDR3 nucleotide sequence: TGTGCCAGCAGCCAGAACGGGGGCACAGATACGCGGTATTTT.

This sequence joins TRBV15 and TRBJ2-6; D is undetermined. V was clipped by 0 bases and J by 2 bases, with 17 bases between them. CDR1 and CDR2 (germline): LNHNV, YYDKDF (reference sequence). The CDR3 is made up of 19 amino acids. DNA of the CDR3: TGTGCCACCAGCAGAGATTACCGCGGCCCCGCTGCTGGGGCCAACGTCCTGACTTTC. This translates into CATSRDYRGPAAGANVLTF.

This clonotype was counted between two and nine times. This chain connects TRBV4-3 to TRBJ2-5; D uncertain. Per germline, CDR1 LGHNA and CDR2 YSLEER. The CDR3 consists of 14 residues. V was cut by 2 bases and J by 4 bases, with 11 bases left in between. CDR3 nucleotides: TGCGCCAGCAGCCAAACGGCGGACGGAGAGACCCAGTACTTC. Translating gives CASSQTADGETQYF.

J is TRBJ2-6 and V is TRBV3-1; D uncertain. The germline V and J ends were trimmed by 1 base and 5 bases, with 6 bases remaining between them. CDR1 and CDR2 (germline): LGHDT, YNNKEL (reference sequence). This CDR3 is built from 14 residues. Written as DNA, the CDR3 is TGTGCCAGCAGCCAAGGGCCCTGGGCCAACGTCCTGACTTTC. Amino acid sequence: CASSQGPWANVLTF.

This clonotype was counted only a few times. The chain is built from TRBV6-2 or TRBV6-3 and TRBJ1-2; TRBD1 matches at 7 bases. The CDR3 is 16 residues long. Germline CDR1 reads MNHEY; CDR2 reads SVGEGT. The trim removed 6 bases at V and 0 bases at J, leaving 10 bases unmatched. The CDR3 DNA sequence: TGTGCCAGCAGAACCCAACAGGGGCCTTCTAACTATGGCTACACCTTC. This codes for CASRTQQGPSNYGYTF.

The V gene is TRBV10-3, the J gene TRBJ1-4, with 11 bases lining up with TRBD1. CDR1 is ENHRY, CDR2 SYGVKD, per germline. The CDR3 extends over 15 amino acids. Losses at the gene ends were 3 bases for V and 7 bases for J; bases not matched to a gene: 4. CDR3 residues: CAISDAGTGGEKLFF. For the CDR3, the DNA is TGTGCCATCAGTGACGCCGGGACAGGGGGTGAAAAACTGTTTTTT.

The rearrangement uses TRBV29-1 and TRBJ2-1; 8 bases fit TRBD1. CDR1 SQVTM and CDR2 ANQGSEA come from the germline V gene. V shed 3 bases, J shed 4 bases, and the junction held 5 bases outside the gene matches. The length of the CDR3 is 14 residues. The CDR3 DNA is TGCAGCGTTGACTGGGGGACAGGTTACAATGAGCAGTTCTTC. Translating gives CSVDWGTGYNEQFF.

V gene TRBV11-1 combines with J gene TRBJ2-3; possibly TRBD2 for D (6 bases). The germline V gene encodes CDR1 SGHAT and CDR2 FQDESV (reference sequence). This CDR3 is built from 15 residues. The V end was cut by 5 bases, the J end by 2 bases, with 14 bases between. The CDR3 region has the DNA TGTGCCAGCAGCGACACCGGAGGGGCCACAGATACGCAGTATTTT. Translation gives CASSDTGGATDTQYF.

The chain is built from TRBV24-1 and TRBJ2-5; 11 bases agree with TRBD1. With 3 bases clipped from V and 6 bases from J, the junction kept 5 bases outside the gene matches. There are 15 residues in the CDR3. Germline V CDR1 and CDR2: KGHDR, SFDVKD. The CDR3 here is CATSDAGTGGKTQYF. The CDR3 DNA follows: TGTGCCACCAGTGATGCCGGGACAGGGGGGAAGACCCAGTACTTC.

The table lists this clonotype with many counts. The chain has TRBV14 and TRBJ2-6, with D perhaps TRBD2 (5 bases). The CDR3 runs 16 residues. V was pared by 4 bases and J by 0 bases, with 10 bases between. CDR1 SGHDN and CDR2 FVKESK come from the germline V gene. The CDR3 region is CASSRTGSSGANVLTF. As DNA, the CDR3 is TGTGCCAGCAGCCGGACGGGAAGCTCTGGGGCCAACGTCCTGACTTTC.

V is TRBV5-4 and J is TRBJ2-1, with 9 positions matching TRBD1. This CDR3 is 14 amino acids long. CDR1 SGHNT and CDR2 YYREEE come from the germline V gene (reference sequence). Losses at the gene ends were 5 bases for V and 10 bases for J; bases not matched to a gene: 10. CDR3 DNA sequence: TGTGCCAGCAGTTCCGGAGGACAGGGGAGCGAGCAGTTCTTC. Protein: CASSSGGQGSEQFF.

The CDR3 is CASSFPGGRERKNIQYF. CDR3 bases: TGTGCCAGCAGCTTCCCCGGTGGTCGGGAGCGGAAAAACATTCAGTACTTC. The chain joins TRBV7-9 to TRBJ2-4, with a weak D call TRBD2 (6 bases). The CDR3 runs 17 residues. The germline CDR1 and CDR2 sequences are SEHNR and FQNEAQ (reference sequence). Trimming cost V 3 bases and J 4 bases, with 19 bases left between them.

The chain links TRBV27 to TRBJ2-6, with D tentatively TRBD1 (6 bases). Trimming removed 3 bases at V and 2 bases at J, with 14 bases between. CDR1 is MNHEY, CDR2 SMNVEV, per germline (reference sequence). The CDR3 sequence is 17 residues long. The CDR3 sequence is CASSFLTGKTGANVLTF. The CDR3 DNA follows: TGTGCCAGCAGTTTTTTAACAGGGAAGACTGGGGCCAACGTCCTGACTTTC.

This clonotype came up a few times. The chain carries TRBV2 and TRBJ2-3; TRBD1 aligns across 8 bases. The CDR3 has 16 amino acids. V shed 9 bases, J shed 1 base, and the junction held 12 bases outside the gene matches. CDR1 is SNHLY, CDR2 FYNNEI, per germline. DNA for the CDR3: TGTGCCAGGAGAGATCGACAGGGGAACCGCACAGATACGCAGTATTTT. This translates into CARRDRQGNRTDTQYF.

V is TRBV2 and J is TRBJ2-3; 7 nucleotides match TRBD2. Germline trimming cut 8 bases from V and 2 bases from J; bases unmatched to any gene: 13. CDR1 is SNHLY and CDR2 is FYNNEI in the germline V gene. The CDR3 spans 16 residues. The CDR3 sequence is CASAGLPGLHTDTQYF. CDR3 DNA: TGTGCCAGCGCGGGACTACCGGGACTTCACACAGATACGCAGTATTTT.

The chain is built from TRBV12-3 or TRBV12-4 and TRBJ2-3; D is undetermined. This CDR3 contains 12 residues. V was shortened by 5 bases and J by 6 bases, with 9 bases between the two germline ends. The CDR3 nucleotides read TGTGCCAGCAGTATCCGAAGTGATACGCAGTATTTT. It encodes CASSIRSDTQYF.

To note about this clonotype: Germline and junction disagree at one end, which may indicate a read error. The chain has TRBV20-1 and TRBJ2-3; D is uncertain. CDR1 and CDR2 from the germline V gene are DFQATT and SNEGSKA (reference sequence). The CDR3 runs to 14 residues. The CDR3 reads CSALDRRSTDTRYF. In nucleotides, the CDR3 is TGCAGTGCATTGGACCGGAGAAGCACAGATACGCGGTATTTT.